Listed below are T cell receptor beta chains from one sample, sequenced in a study of regulatory T cells in long-lasting Graves disease. TCRdb reanalysed the multiplex PCR reads using MiXCR and keeps one entry per CDR3 protein. The sample consists of about 460,000 distinct CDR3 sequences, about 15% of them appearing once. These data also formed part of another study, on T cells in Graves' hyperthyroidism and ophthalmopathy.

The sequencing here drew on peripheral blood mononuclear cells (PBMCs), taken at new diagnosis, from a patient treated with antithyroid drugs. The receptors come from a woman aged 50 to 60 with Graves disease. Both conserved end residues are part of each CDR3. A D gene is named only where the DNA matches it firmly. The size field is filled for only some rows; it gives once, few, many or a size class.

CDR3 length	clone size	D gene	V gene	J gene	CDR3 protein	CDR3 DNA
14	many	-	TRBV2	TRBJ2-7	CASSAADGPYEQYF	TGTGCCAGCAGTGCTGCGGACGGACCCTACGAGCAGTACTTC
14	few	-	TRBV20-1	TRBJ2-3	CSASQGGGTDTQYF	TGCAGTGCTAGTCAAGGCGGCGGCACAGATACGCAGTATTTT
16	many	TRBD2	TRBV29-1	TRBJ2-1	CSVEEKGLAGMNEQFF	TGCAGCGTTGAAGAGAAGGGACTAGCGGGAATGAATGAGCAGTTCTTC
12	many	-	TRBV6-1	TRBJ1-1	CASNPGDTEAFF	TGTGCCAGCAACCCAGGGGACACTGAAGCTTTCTTT
12	many	-	TRBV7-2	TRBJ2-1	CASSLRYNEQFF	TGTGCCAGCAGCTTAAGGTACAATGAGCAGTTCTTC
15	-	TRBD1	TRBV19	TRBJ1-5	CASSHRDRGGQPQHF	TGTGCCAGTTCACACCGGGACAGGGGAGGCCAGCCCCAGCATTTT
17	few	-	TRBV7-9	TRBJ1-3	CASSLGGHRYSGNTIYF	TGTGCCAGCAGCTTAGGGGGACACAGGTACTCTGGAAACACCATATATTTT
14	few	-	TRBV3-1	TRBJ2-3	CASSLRTVQDTQYF	TGTGCCAGCAGCCTTAGGACAGTCCAAGATACGCAGTATTTT
12	-	-	TRBV6-9	TRBJ2-7	CASSFPREEQYF	TGTGCCAGCAGTTTCCCTCGGGAGGAGCAGTACTTC
17	few	-	TRBV14	TRBJ2-7	CASSPPGGSWLPYEQYF	TGTGCCAGCAGCCCCCCAGGAGGCAGTTGGCTCCCCTACGAGCAGTACTTC
13	many	-	TRBV7-3	TRBJ1-1	CASSAGPGTEAFF	TGTGCCAGCAGCGCAGGTCCCGGCACTGAAGCTTTCTTT
15	many	-	TRBV28	TRBJ2-7	CASSQTSLSSYEQYF	TGTGCCAGCAGCCAAACTAGCCTCAGCTCCTACGAGCAGTACTTC
16	few	-	TRBV7-9	TRBJ2-2	CASSSGHRAKSGELFF	TGTGCCAGCAGCTCAGGGCACAGGGCGAAGTCCGGGGAGCTGTTTTTT
15	many	-	TRBV3-1	TRBJ2-2	CASSYGLGRTGELFF	TGTGCCAGCAGCTACGGTCTCGGTCGGACCGGGGAGCTGTTTTTT
12	-	-	TRBV6-9	TRBJ2-7	CACSYAGDEQYF	TGTGCCTGCAGTTACGCAGGGGACGAGCAGTACTTC
14	few	TRBD1	TRBV27	TRBJ1-2	CASTNPGQGFGYTF	TGTGCCAGCACAAACCCCGGACAGGGCTTTGGCTACACCTTC
17	many	TRBD2	TRBV28	TRBJ2-1	CASSFPLAGVAYNEQFF	TGTGCCAGCAGTTTCCCACTAGCGGGAGTTGCCTACAATGAGCAGTTCTTC
15	few	TRBD1	TRBV24-1	TRBJ2-3	CATAGTGTVPDTQYF	TGTGCCACCGCAGGGACAGGCACAGTCCCAGATACGCAGTATTTT
15	-	-	TRBV19	TRBJ2-7	CASSIGGGASYEQYF	TGTGCCAGTAGTATTGGAGGGGGAGCATCCTACGAGCAGTACTTC
13	-	-	TRBV20-1	TRBJ2-3	CSARDVNTDTQYF	TGCAGTGCTAGAGATGTCAACACAGATACGCAGTATTTT
13	-	-	TRBV5-1	TRBJ1-4	CASSLMANEKLFF	TGCGCCAGCAGCTTGATGGCCAATGAAAAACTGTTTTTT
14	-	TRBD1	TRBV5-1	TRBJ2-7	CASSYGQGWDEQYF	TGCGCCAGCAGCTACGGACAGGGGTGGGACGAGCAGTACTTC
12	many	-	TRBV5-1	TRBJ2-4	CASSSGKNIQYF	TGCGCCAGCAGCTCCGGCAAAAACATTCAGTACTTC
13	few	TRBD2	TRBV4-1	TRBJ2-1	CASSQDAPGGQFF	TGCGCCAGCAGCCAAGATGCGCCGGGGGGGCAGTTCTTC
11	many	-	TRBV30	TRBJ2-5	CAWSVRETQYF	TGTGCCTGGAGTGTACGAGAGACCCAGTACTTC
13	many	-	TRBV6-1	TRBJ2-2	CASRAAGVGELFF	TGTGCCAGCAGGGCAGCAGGGGTCGGGGAGCTGTTTTTT
16	-	TRBD2	TRBV7-9	TRBJ2-1	CASSLELAGVRNEQFF	TGTGCCAGCAGCTTAGAACTAGCGGGAGTCCGGAATGAGCAGTTCTTC
16	-	-	TRBV24-1	TRBJ2-5	CATSELHRAGQETQYF	TGTGCCACCAGTGAACTTCACAGGGCTGGCCAAGAGACCCAGTACTTC
15	-	TRBD2	TRBV10-3	TRBJ2-2	CAISPGAGYTGELFF	TGTGCCATCAGTCCCGGAGCGGGGTACACCGGGGAGCTGTTTTTT
14	few	-	TRBV5-1	TRBJ1-2	CASTETPLSYGYTF	TGCGCCAGCACTGAGACACCTCTAAGCTATGGCTACACCTTC
16	-	TRBD1	TRBV4-1	TRBJ1-5	CASSYGTVVSNQPQHF	TGCGCCAGCAGTTATGGGACAGTGGTGAGCAATCAGCCCCAGCATTTT
15	many	-	TRBV28	TRBJ2-2	CASSTADKNTGELFF	TGTGCCAGCAGTACGGCGGATAAGAACACCGGGGAGCTGTTTTTT
14	-	TRBD2	TRBV20-1	TRBJ2-1	CSASGTSGYNEQFF	TGCAGTGCTAGTGGGACTAGCGGTTACAATGAGCAGTTCTTC
16	-	-	TRBV6-1	TRBJ2-5	CASSRLRDAYQETQYF	TGTGCCAGCAGTCGCCTCCGGGACGCGTACCAAGAGACCCAGTACTTC
13	-	-	TRBV29-1	TRBJ2-5	CSVEDGPRETQYF	TGCAGCGTTGAGGACGGGCCCCGGGAGACCCAGTACTTC
13	many	-	TRBV5-1	TRBJ1-1	CASTGNANTEAFF	TGCGCCAGCACTGGGAATGCGAACACTGAAGCTTTCTTT
16	many	TRBD2	TRBV29-1	TRBJ2-1	CSVDGVGLVSANEQFF	TGCAGCGTTGACGGGGTCGGACTAGTCAGTGCCAATGAGCAGTTCTTC
16	few	-	TRBV20-1	TRBJ2-3	CSARAGSGPPTDTQYF	TGCAGTGCTAGGGCGGGTAGCGGCCCACCCACAGATACGCAGTATTTT
15	many	TRBD1	TRBV12-3/TRBV12-4	TRBJ2-7	CASSFPGDRGHEQYF	TGTGCCAGCAGTTTTCCCGGGGACAGGGGGCACGAGCAGTACTTC
17	many	TRBD2	TRBV2	TRBJ2-1	CASSQSSGSQSYNEQFF	TGTGCCAGCAGCCAATCTAGCGGGAGCCAATCCTACAATGAGCAGTTCTTC
14	many	TRBD1	TRBV2	TRBJ1-5	CASSWDRGNQPQHF	TGTGCCAGCAGTTGGGACAGGGGCAATCAGCCCCAGCATTTT
15	many	-	TRBV27	TRBJ2-7	CASSRMGGTRYEQYF	TGTGCCAGCAGCCGAATGGGTGGCACCCGCTACGAGCAGTACTTC
12	many	TRBD2	TRBV6-5	TRBJ2-5	CASSFRGEAQYF	TGTGCCAGCAGTTTCCGGGGGGAGGCCCAGTACTTC
17	once	-	TRBV5-5	TRBJ1-1	CASRFRLTEDMNTEAFF	TGTGCCAGCAGATTTCGTCTAACAGAGGATATGAACACTGAAGCTTTCTTT
17	few	TRBD2	TRBV7-9	TRBJ2-2	CASSNIRTSGLTGGLFF	TGTGCCAGCAGCAACATCCGGACTAGCGGACTAACCGGGGGGCTGTTTTTT
15	many	TRBD2	TRBV6-1	TRBJ2-3	CASSELTSGIWAQYF	TGTGCCAGCAGTGAATTGACTAGCGGGATTTGGGCGCAGTATTTT
15	many	TRBD1	TRBV3-1	TRBJ1-3	CASSRTGDFGNTIYF	TGTGCCAGCAGCCGGACAGGGGATTTTGGAAACACCATATATTTT
14	many	TRBD1	TRBV2	TRBJ1-2	CASSDLGQGFGYTF	TGTGCCAGCAGTGACTTGGGACAGGGCTTTGGCTACACCTTC
15	many	-	TRBV20-1	TRBJ2-7	CSAREKGPSSYEQYF	TGCAGTGCTAGAGAAAAGGGCCCTAGCTCCTACGAGCAGTACTTC
14	many	-	TRBV5-1	TRBJ2-1	CASWDQGTYNEQFF	TGCGCCAGCTGGGACCAAGGGACCTACAATGAGCAGTTCTTC
11	many	-	TRBV27	TRBJ2-3	CASSSRGTQYF	TGTGCCAGCAGTTCGCGGGGTACGCAGTATTTT
14	-	-	TRBV10-3	TRBJ1-5	CAISSLPSNQPQHF	TGTGCCATCAGCTCCCTCCCTAGCAATCAGCCCCAGCATTTT
14	few	TRBD2	TRBV19	TRBJ2-7	CASSMGLAGAEQYF	TGTGCCAGTAGTATGGGACTAGCGGGAGCCGAGCAGTACTTC
15	few	TRBD1	TRBV28	TRBJ2-1	CASRGQGISFNEQFF	TGTGCCAGCAGGGGACAGGGGATTTCTTTTAATGAGCAGTTCTTC
17	many	-	TRBV12-3/TRBV12-4	TRBJ2-7	CASSLGVDSQTTYEQYF	TGTGCCAGCAGCTTGGGGGTGGACAGTCAAACAACCTACGAGCAGTACTTC
15	many	-	TRBV28	TRBJ2-5	CASSLSWADQETQYF	TGTGCCAGCAGTTTATCTTGGGCCGACCAAGAGACCCAGTACTTC
14	many	-	TRBV2	TRBJ2-7	CASSEGDLLYEQYF	TGTGCCAGCAGTGAAGGAGACCTGCTCTACGAGCAGTACTTC
12	-	-	TRBV3-1	TRBJ1-5	CASSVGRQPQHF	TGTGCCAGCAGCGTAGGGCGGCAGCCCCAGCATTTT
16	-	TRBD2	TRBV24-1	TRBJ2-5	CATSDSSLAGGETQYF	TGTGCCACCAGTGATTCGAGCCTAGCGGGAGGGGAGACCCAGTACTTC